One sample yielded the 8 T cell receptor beta chains listed below, sequenced in a study of vaccination effects on CD4 cells after COVID-19. Clones were read by immunoSEQ multiplex PCR, and TCRdb kept only the in-frame ones, dropping some. The data show 25,000 or so clones, with around 75% seen just once and about 20% held by the top ten. No antigens are known for them. After expansion with viral peptide pools in the ViraFEST assay, antigen-specific CD4+ T cells were sequenced. The culture ran for about eleven days before CD4+ T cells were isolated. Vaccinated recipients, who were negative for nucleocapsid antibodies, had no history of SARS-CoV-2 infection. Sample: CD4+ T cells from PBMCs cultured with HCoV-NL63 spike peptides, taken before COVID-19 vaccination. The receptors originated from a human donor who received a COVID-19 vaccine.

This clone was seen only a few times. The V and J genes are TRBV19 and TRBJ1-3; D is unclear. With 3 bases removed from V and 0 bases from J, the gap between germline ends came to 9 bases. There are 15 residues in the CDR3. Per germline, CDR1 LNHDA and CDR2 SQIVND (reference sequence). The CDR3 loop is CASSMRPGSGNTIYF. The CDR3 coding sequence is TGTGCCAGTAGTATGCGTCCAGGCTCTGGAAACACCATATATTTT.

The chain joins TRBV12-5 to TRBJ2-5, with TRBD2 as a possible D gene (6 bases). The germline gives CDR1 LGHNT, CDR2 FRNRAP. The CDR3 spans 13 residues. Between the trimmed V and J ends, which lost 4 bases and 4 bases, there was a span of 10 bases. The CDR3 nucleotides read TGTGCTAGTGGTTCCGGACTAATAGAGACCCAGTACTTC. As protein: CASGSGLIETQYF.

The CDR3 is CASSQDRVIRVAFF. CDR3 bases: TGTGCCAGCAGTCAAGACAGGGTTATCCGAGTAGCTTTCTTT. This chain joins TRBV5-6 and TRBJ1-1; 7 bases match TRBD1. This CDR3 contains 14 residues. Germline lookup yields CDR1 SGHDT and CDR2 YYEEEE. V was pared by 5 bases and J by 10 bases, with 14 bases of the junction left unmatched.

This chain links TRBV10-2 with TRBJ1-2, with 7 nucleotides matching TRBD1. The CDR3 totals 16 residues. Germline CDR1 reads WSHSY; CDR2 reads SAAADI. With 2 bases clipped from V and 2 bases from J, the junction kept 8 bases outside the gene matches. CDR3 loop: CASSEPRTGENYGYTF. CDR3 in DNA: TGCGCCAGCAGTGAGCCCCGGACAGGCGAGAACTATGGCTACACCTTC.

This clone appeared a few times. The V and J genes are TRBV4-1 and TRBJ1-5; 9 positions match TRBD1. The CDR3 loop spans 16 amino acids. Germline V gene sequence: CDR1 MGHRA, CDR2 YSYEKL. The junction had 6 bases not matched to a gene; V was cut back by 1 base and J by 5 bases. The DNA of the CDR3 is TGCGCCAGCAGCCAAGCCGGGACAGGGCTGGATCAGCCCCAGCATTTT. Protein sequence: CASSQAGTGLDQPQHF.

This clone has a handful of counts. This chain joins TRBV3-1 (or the pseudogene TRBV3-2) and TRBJ1-5, with TRBD1 matching over 12 bases. Germline CDR1 and CDR2: LGHDT and YNNKEL (reference sequence). This CDR3 spans 15 amino acids. Trimming took 4 bases from V and 6 from J; bases not matched to a gene: 4. The CDR3 DNA reads as TGTGCCAGCAGCCGGGACAGGGGGCGAGGTCAGCCCCAGCATTTT. Residues: CASSRDRGRGQPQHF.

The rearrangement joins TRBV6-2 or TRBV6-3 to TRBJ1-6; D unresolved. Trimming took 2 bases from V and 8 from J, leaving 16 bases between them. CDR1 is MNHEY and CDR2 is SVGEGT in the germline V gene. The CDR3 has 16 amino acids. CDR3 sequence (DNA): TGTGCCAGCAGTTACGCAACGACAAGGCCGGATTCACCCCTCCACTTT. Its translation: CASSYATTRPDSPLHF.

V is TRBV10-3 and J is TRBJ1-2, with 7 bases identical to TRBD1. CDR3 length equals 18 residues. V was clipped by 4 bases and J by 1 base; unmatched bases: 15. Looked up from germline, CDR1 is ENHRY and CDR2 is SYGVKD. CDR3 protein: CAISGQGGLDRINYGYTF. The CDR3 DNA reads TGTGCCATCAGTGGCCAGGGGGGACTCGACCGGATTAACTATGGCTACACCTTC.